The source of this T cell receptor beta chain is a study of immune characterization of retroperitoneal liposarcoma. Germline lookup yields CDR1 SGHDN and CDR2 FVKESK. The CDR3 extends over 15 amino acids. TCRdb analysed the PCR reads with MiXCR anew, one entry per CDR3 protein. The data hold some 7,900 distinct CDR3 sequences, with 43% observed a single time. A word on this clonotype: The junction does not match germline at one end; this may be a read error.

This clonotype was obtained from a male donor with retroperitoneal liposarcoma. The sample consisted of tumor tissue. The chain carries TRBV14 and TRBJ2-3; 9 positions match TRBD2. As DNA, the CDR3 is TGTGCCAGCAGCCAAGTTAGCGGGGGCACAGATATGCAGTATTTT. It translates to CASSQVSGGTDMQYF.